This T cell receptor beta chain was recorded in a study of blood T cell repertoires in COVID-19. Study overall: Sites across the United States, Italy and Spain contributed samples from acute and convalescent COVID-19.

Source study methods: Reference gene primer amplification gave estimated nucleated cell counts. Method: immunoSEQ multiplex PCR; TCRdb's copy keeps in-frame clones and lacks some. V and J calls and clone size are given by that table; D and trimming were obtained from the DNA. The sample consists of under 200,000 clones, about 83% of them appearing once. V dropped 5 bases and J dropped 2 bases, with 16 bases sitting between them. The V gene's germline CDR1 is SEHNR and CDR2 FQNEAQ (reference sequence). The CDR3 is 15 amino acids. The V and J genes are TRBV7-9 and TRBJ2-7, with TRBD1 as a possible D gene (6 bases). This clonotype originated in a human donor in a cohort sampled during active COVID-19. Sequencing input: peripheral blood. CDR3 sequence reads: CASSPDTGFTYEQYF. CDR3 DNA sequence: TGTGCCAGCAGCCCGGACACAGGGTTCACCTACGAGCAGTACTTC.